This TCR beta chain emerged from a study of cytomegalovirus exposure and HLA in healthy donors. Study details: Per a later analysis, the 666 first-cohort and some 110 validation repertoires shared one platform.

J gave up 8 bases and V 2 bases, and 6 bases lay outside the gene matches. This CDR3 region has 15 residues. CDR1 is GTSNPN, CDR2 SVGIG, per germline (reference sequence). Turning to this clone: The antigen is undetermined.

Whole-study results and caveats: The study found most TCR sequences rare, yet found some public TCRs in many donors. Subsequent analysis found a tendency for first-cohort TCR clusters to co-occur within the 120 or so validation repertoires.

TCRdb keeps only in-frame clones here, not all; method: immunoSEQ multiplex PCR. The sample lists about 160,000 clones, approximately 96% seen once, with about 0.94% in the top ten. It was the approximately 120-subject validation cohort, separate from the approximately 700-subject first cohort, to which the donors belonged. V usage is TRBV30 and J usage is TRBJ2-3; 14 bases match TRBD2. This TCR was sampled from a woman aged 18-35 years in good health and CMV-seronegative. Sequencing was done on a sample of PBMCs. The CDR3 reads CAWSQTSGGAGTQYF. The CDR3 DNA reads as TGTGCCTGGAGTCAGACTAGCGGGGGGGCGGGTACGCAGTATTTT.